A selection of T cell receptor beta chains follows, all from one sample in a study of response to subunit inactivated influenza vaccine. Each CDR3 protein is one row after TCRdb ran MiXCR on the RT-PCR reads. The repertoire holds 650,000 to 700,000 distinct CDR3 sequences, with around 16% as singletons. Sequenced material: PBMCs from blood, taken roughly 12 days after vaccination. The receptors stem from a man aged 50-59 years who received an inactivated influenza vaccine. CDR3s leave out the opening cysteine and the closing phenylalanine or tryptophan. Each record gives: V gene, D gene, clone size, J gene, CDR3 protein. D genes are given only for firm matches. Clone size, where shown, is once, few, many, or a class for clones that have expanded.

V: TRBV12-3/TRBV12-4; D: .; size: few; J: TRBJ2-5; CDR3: ATGPTRETQY
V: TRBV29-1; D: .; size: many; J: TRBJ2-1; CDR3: SVEVPPRDNEQF
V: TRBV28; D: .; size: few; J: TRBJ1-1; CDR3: ASSTKILTGWGAF
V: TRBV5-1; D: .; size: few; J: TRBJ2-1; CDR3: ASSFVAGLGNEQF
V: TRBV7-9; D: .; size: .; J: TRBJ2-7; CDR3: ASSLEGRPYEQY
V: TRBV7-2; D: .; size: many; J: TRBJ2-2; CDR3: ASSEGGGGHPTGELF
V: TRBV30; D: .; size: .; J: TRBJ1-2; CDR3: AWSVGTAYGYT
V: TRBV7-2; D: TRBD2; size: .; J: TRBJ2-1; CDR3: ASSSPLGLAGVNEQF
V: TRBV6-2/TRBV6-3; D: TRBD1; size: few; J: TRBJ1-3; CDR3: ASSYPQQGGLPLSGNTIY
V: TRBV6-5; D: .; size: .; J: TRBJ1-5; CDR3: ASSYGWDQPQH
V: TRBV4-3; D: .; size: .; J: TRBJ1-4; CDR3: ASSPTGSPGGKLF
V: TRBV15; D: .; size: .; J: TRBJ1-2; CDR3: ATSRDLIGYGYT
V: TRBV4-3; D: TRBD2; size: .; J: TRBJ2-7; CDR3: ASSQGLAGGREQY
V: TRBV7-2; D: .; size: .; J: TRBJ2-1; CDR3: ASIQGPNYNEQF
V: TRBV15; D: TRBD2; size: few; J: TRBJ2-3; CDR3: ATSRDLGAGGPTDTQY
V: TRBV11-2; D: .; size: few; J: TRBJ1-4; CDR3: ASSLGPRADEKLF
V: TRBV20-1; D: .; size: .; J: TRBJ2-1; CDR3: SARTPSAPYNEQF
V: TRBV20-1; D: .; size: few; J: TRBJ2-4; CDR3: SARAEGTFKNIQY
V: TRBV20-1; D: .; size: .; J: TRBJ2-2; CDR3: CALPLALDLNTGELF
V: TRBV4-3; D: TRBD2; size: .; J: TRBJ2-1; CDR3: ASSQALAGTSNEQF
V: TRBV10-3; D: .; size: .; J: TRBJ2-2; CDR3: ASCTGSTGELF
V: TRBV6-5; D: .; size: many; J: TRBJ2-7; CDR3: ASSYFADSYEQY
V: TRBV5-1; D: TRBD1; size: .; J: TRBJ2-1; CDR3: ASSWGQASNEQF
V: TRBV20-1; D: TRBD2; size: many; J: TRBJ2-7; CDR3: SARESSGGYEQY